This entry describes one TCR beta chain. Its cognate antigen has yet to be identified. Per-base quality was not reported, and no clone a single base away is much larger than it. This sample's time point label indicates: baseline before first vaccination. Vaccinee samples came from UK trials COV001 and COV002, including a single-blind randomized controlled phase 2/3 trial of AZD1222 (ChAdOx1 nCoV-19) in healthy adults. For TCRbeta chain sequencing, PBMC samples were collected from trial participants at day 0 and at day 28 after the second dose. CDR1 and CDR2 are drawn from the germline V gene: MDHEN, SYDVKM. The junction shows trimming of 5 bases on V and 0 bases on J, plus 10 bases between the germline ends. There are 14 amino acids in the CDR3, from cysteine to phenylalanine inclusive. Only CDR3 DNA is held: 42 bases, read in frame from base 1. The CDR3 regions of human TCRbeta chains were subjected to immunosequencing. The paper's data handling went like this. TCRs in the repertoires were compared against a reference library of SARS-CoV-2-specific TCRs that had been generated with the MIRA antigen-specificity platform. Breadth was defined as the fraction of unique TCRs that were SARS-CoV-2-associated. Depth was defined as the fraction of total T cells that were SARS-CoV-2-associated. Using the MIRA data, each spike-specific TCR was assigned both to the spike region to which the TCR was reactive and to a CD4 or CD8 class. Log10-transformed breadth and depth values were compared by one-way ANOVA with Sidak's multiple comparisons tests. TCRdb's version of the immuneACCESS table is confined to in-frame rearrangements and falls short of the full clone set. An unresolved V gene accounts for under half of the shortfall where checked; the remainder is of unknown origin. V and J calls plus clone size are reproduced from that table; the DNA served to infer D and trimming. In all, the sample holds approximately 150,000 clones, and more than 85% of those were seen once. Over 0.8% of the sample is taken by the ten largest.

This specimen comes from a study of T cell responses to AZD1222 COVID-19 vaccine (dated by TCRdb to the early 2020s). Some background on the complete study: AZD1222 recipients given second doses at about 4 weeks or at about 12 weeks were pooled, since spike-specific TCR depth and breadth were not found to differ between the two schedules. Enrollment into the trials was organized by age into subgroups of 18-55, 56-69 and 70-plus years, and those subgroups contained about 160, 30 and 59 TCR-sequenced participants, respectively. A total of about 250 trial participants underwent TCR sequencing, of whom under 220 had received two doses of AZD1222 and 26 had received two doses of the MenACWY control vaccine.

General findings and caveats noted by the study authors: The vaccine-associated CD4 TCRs covered the entire spike protein, and the dominant responses fell in regions 160-218 and 743-854. In the small 56-69-year group, the increase in depth fell short of significance, most likely because of low power. Because no day 14 peak-response samples were available, repertoires were characterized only after the peak T cell response. Only a handful of AZD1222 recipients were SARS-CoV-2 seropositive at baseline, limiting conclusions about previously exposed vaccinees. Most participants were white British and females outnumbered males, and the authors suggested that clonal diversity may have been underestimated. Nearly half of unique spike-specific TCRs reportedly recognized epitopes outside regions mutated in the B.1.351 and B.1.1.7 variants. After two AZD1222 doses, spike-specific TCR breadth and depth were significantly higher than at day 0 and than in MenACWY recipients.

This specimen was peripheral blood, taken on day 0 of AZD1222 vaccination. This receptor chain uses TRBV28 and TRBJ1-1, with a weak D call of TRBD1 (5 bases match). This TCR came from an adult in good health. The DNA is as follows: TGTGCCAGCAGTATACAGGTGATGAACACTGAAGCTTTCTTT. Translated, this is CASSIQVMNTEAFF. With the rest looked up from the reference TRBV28 and TRBJ1-1 genes rather than sequenced, the full variable domain is DVKVTQSSRYLVKRTGEKVFLECVQDMDHENMFWYRQDPGLGLRLIYFSYDVKMKEKGDIPEGYSVSREKKERFSLILESASTNQTSMYLCASSIQVMNTEAFFGQGTRLTVV.